The clone carrying this T cell receptor beta chain was recorded once. The antigen is undetermined. This entry comes from a study of cytomegalovirus exposure and HLA in healthy donors. General observations from the study: Earlier findings revealed that most TCR beta V segments proved productive either about 87% or about 30% of the time.

Primers: 60 Vbeta forward and 13 Jbeta reverse. Original analysis: Later, an analysis found about 80 million unique TCR beta chains, and about 9.9 million of these were shared. The assay was immunoSEQ multiplex PCR, and TCRdb's table has in-frame clones only and misses some. V, J and clone size reflect that table, while D and trimming were determined from the DNA. Of some 150,000 clones in the sample, roughly 79% are singletons; the top ten hold about 1.9%. Sequences were obtained from PBMCs. This receptor was taken from a woman in her twenties or thirties in good health and CMV-seropositive.

In DNA form, the CDR3 reads TGTGCCAGCCAAGGGGAACAAGAGTCACCCCTCCACTTT. Encoded protein: CASQGEQESPLHF. The chain joins TRBV9 to TRBJ1-6, with D tentatively TRBD1 (5 bases). The ends were cut back, 7 bases at V and 10 bases at J, with 15 bases in the middle. Germline CDR1 SGDLS, CDR2 YYNGEE. The CDR3 loop spans 13 amino acids. The entire variable domain, with the rest obtained from reference TRBV9 and TRBJ1-6, is as follows: DSGVTQTPKHLITATGQRVTLRCSPRSGDLSVYWYQQSLDQGLQFLIQYYNGEERAKGNILERFSAQQFPDLHSELNLSSLELGDSALYFCASQGEQESPLHFGNGTRLTVT.